This TCR beta chain was sequenced for a study of T cells after somatic rescue of genetic block. The length of the CDR3 is 14 residues. Trimming took off 3 bases at V and 4 bases at J, with 12 bases between the two ends. Looked up from germline, CDR1 is LNHDA and CDR2 is SQIVND (reference sequence). Sequencing was performed with immunoSEQ multiplex PCR; in TCRdb, only in-frame clones are kept and a portion is missing. The sample gives 12,000 or so clones, 73% of which show up once; 20% is in the top ten. The sample taken for sequencing was peripheral blood mononuclear cells (PBMCs). The sequence came from a boy between 10 and 17 years old. The genes are TRBV19 and TRBJ1-1, with D possibly being TRBD1 (6 bases). The CDR3 is CASSMWAGATEAFF. The CDR3 DNA follows: TGTGCCAGTAGTATGTGGGCGGGGGCCACTGAAGCTTTCTTT. The variable domain in full, completed from reference TRBV19 and TRBJ1-1, reads DGGITQSPKYLFRKEGQNVTLSCEQNLNHDAMYWYRQDPGQGLRLIYYSQIVNDFQKGDIAEGYSVSREKKESFPLTVTSAQKNPTAFYLCASSMWAGATEAFFGQGTRLTVV.